These T cell receptor beta chains were read from a single sample in a study of neurological immune-mediated disorders. TCRdb independently ran MiXCR on the 5' RACE reads; one entry per CDR3 protein. This sample has 77,000 or so distinct CDR3 sequences, with around a tenth found just once. Sequencing was performed on PBMCs. These receptors were collected from a man between 45 and 60 years old in good health. Both conserved end residues are part of each CDR3. Each record gives: J gene, clone size, V gene, D gene, CDR3 protein, CDR3 DNA. The D gene is left open where the match is weak. Clone size is stated in some rows and not others, as once, few, many or a class when expanded.

J: TRBJ2-3
size: many
V: TRBV7-9
D: NA
CDR3: CASSRSGEPDTQYF
DNA: TGTGCCAGCAGCCGATCCGGGGAACCAGATACGCAGTATTTT

J: TRBJ2-3
size: NA
V: TRBV5-4
D: NA
CDR3: CASRRFGSSTDTQYF
DNA: TGTGCCAGCAGGAGGTTCGGGTCCAGTACAGATACGCAGTATTTT

J: TRBJ2-7
size: many
V: TRBV12-3/TRBV12-4
D: NA
CDR3: CASSFRSSYEQYF
DNA: TGTGCCAGCAGTTTTAGGAGCTCCTACGAGCAGTACTTC

J: TRBJ1-1
size: NA
V: TRBV5-1
D: NA
CDR3: CASSLQGFNTEAFF
DNA: TGCGCCAGCAGCTTACAGGGTTTTAACACTGAAGCTTTCTTT

J: TRBJ2-7
size: many
V: TRBV10-3
D: NA
CDR3: CAIMPDSTYEQYF
DNA: TGTGCCATCATGCCGGACAGTACCTACGAGCAGTACTTC

J: TRBJ2-1
size: many
V: TRBV25-1
D: NA
CDR3: CASSPWGDEQFF
DNA: TGTGCCAGCAGCCCTTGGGGGGATGAGCAGTTCTTC

J: TRBJ1-5
size: many
V: TRBV3-1
D: NA
CDR3: CASSHEDSHRHF
DNA: TGTGCCAGCAGCCACGAGGACAGCCACCGGCATTTT

J: TRBJ2-5
size: many
V: TRBV20-1
D: TRBD1
CDR3: CSAKGTEQETQYF
DNA: TGCAGTGCTAAAGGGACAGAACAAGAGACCCAGTACTTC

J: TRBJ2-1
size: many
V: TRBV6-5
D: NA
CDR3: CASSLPGQRGEQFF
DNA: TGTGCCAGCAGTTTACCGGGACAGCGGGGTGAGCAGTTCTTC

J: TRBJ2-3
size: many
V: TRBV5-1
D: TRBD2
CDR3: CASSFLAGGPDTQYF
DNA: TGCGCCAGCAGCTTTTTAGCGGGGGGCCCAGATACGCAGTATTTT

J: TRBJ2-1
size: many
V: TRBV6-6
D: TRBD2
CDR3: CASSYWGRVYNEQFF
DNA: TGTGCCAGCAGTTACTGGGGGAGGGTGTACAATGAGCAGTTCTTC

J: TRBJ2-5
size: many
V: TRBV7-7
D: TRBD2
CDR3: CASSFRGGPETQYF
DNA: TGTGCCAGCAGCTTCCGGGGGGGCCCGGAGACCCAGTACTTC

J: TRBJ2-5
size: few
V: TRBV7-2
D: TRBD2
CDR3: CASSFWREGETQYF
DNA: TGTGCCAGCAGCTTTTGGCGGGAGGGCGAGACCCAGTACTTC

J: TRBJ2-7
size: NA
V: TRBV6-2/TRBV6-3
D: NA
CDR3: CASSRLLVGVNYEQYF
DNA: TGTGCCAGCAGCAGACTCCTAGTGGGAGTTAACTACGAGCAGTACTTC

J: TRBJ2-7
size: many
V: TRBV6-5
D: NA
CDR3: CASREELGEQYF
DNA: TGTGCCAGCAGGGAGGAGCTGGGGGAGCAGTACTTC

J: TRBJ2-7
size: many
V: TRBV12-3/TRBV12-4
D: TRBD2
CDR3: CASSLETSGRAYEQYF
DNA: TGTGCCAGCAGTTTAGAGACTAGCGGGAGAGCCTACGAGCAGTACTTC

J: TRBJ1-2
size: many
V: TRBV6-6
D: TRBD1
CDR3: CASSSPGQGMSGYTF
DNA: TGTGCCAGCAGTTCCCCCGGACAGGGAATGAGTGGCTACACCTTC

J: TRBJ1-2
size: many
V: TRBV7-8
D: TRBD1
CDR3: CASSRDPLSGTVHYGYTF
DNA: TGTGCCAGCAGTCGAGACCCCTTGAGCGGGACAGTACACTATGGCTACACCTTC

J: TRBJ1-1
size: many
V: TRBV7-9
D: NA
CDR3: CASSLGGQGINTEAFF
DNA: TGTGCCAGCAGCTTAGGTGGCCAGGGCATTAACACTGAAGCTTTCTTT

J: TRBJ1-4
size: few
V: TRBV10-3
D: NA
CDR3: CAIGQEKLFF
DNA: TGTGCCATCGGGCAGGAAAAACTGTTTTTT

J: TRBJ2-5
size: NA
V: TRBV20-1
D: TRBD2
CDR3: CSAGRSGRAEETQYF
DNA: TGCAGTGCTGGACGGAGCGGGAGGGCCGAAGAGACCCAGTACTTC

J: TRBJ2-1
size: many
V: TRBV5-1
D: TRBD2
CDR3: CASSLGSGSSYNEQFF
DNA: TGCGCCAGCAGCTTGGGTAGCGGGAGTTCCTACAATGAGCAGTTCTTC

J: TRBJ2-2
size: medium-sized
V: TRBV2
D: NA
CDR3: CASSGDGNTGELFF
DNA: TGTGCCAGCAGTGGGGACGGGAACACCGGGGAGCTGTTTTTT

J: TRBJ1-3
size: many
V: TRBV7-6
D: NA
CDR3: CASSLRDNSGNTIYF
DNA: TGTGCCAGCAGCTTAAGGGACAACTCTGGAAACACCATATATTTT

J: TRBJ2-3
size: many
V: TRBV12-3/TRBV12-4
D: NA
CDR3: CASNLGEGSQSDTQYF
DNA: TGTGCCAGCAACTTAGGGGAAGGGAGTCAATCAGATACGCAGTATTTT

J: TRBJ2-7
size: many
V: TRBV7-2
D: TRBD2
CDR3: CASSRTAGGLSYEQYF
DNA: TGTGCCAGCAGCCGTACGGCGGGAGGCCTCTCCTACGAGCAGTACTTC

J: TRBJ2-5
size: many
V: TRBV11-2
D: NA
CDR3: CASRGADWETQYF
DNA: TGTGCCAGCCGGGGAGCGGACTGGGAGACCCAGTACTTC

J: TRBJ2-1
size: many
V: TRBV28
D: TRBD2
CDR3: CASRPPIGRGALYEQFF
DNA: TGTGCCAGCAGACCCCCAATAGGGCGGGGGGCTTTGTATGAGCAGTTCTTC

J: TRBJ2-1
size: many
V: TRBV5-1
D: NA
CDR3: CASSPAESSYNEQFF
DNA: TGCGCCAGCAGCCCGGCGGAGAGCTCCTACAATGAGCAGTTCTTC

J: TRBJ2-3
size: few
V: TRBV7-3
D: TRBD1
CDR3: CASSSSGGGTDTQYF
DNA: TGTGCCAGCAGCTCATCAGGGGGCGGCACAGATACGCAGTATTTT

J: TRBJ2-3
size: many
V: TRBV20-1
D: TRBD2
CDR3: CSARAGGRGTDTQYF
DNA: TGCAGTGCAAGAGCGGGGGGGCGGGGCACAGATACGCAGTATTTT

J: TRBJ2-7
size: many
V: TRBV5-1
D: TRBD2
CDR3: CASSLPSGARGEQYF
DNA: TGCGCCAGCAGCTTGCCTAGCGGGGCCCGGGGGGAGCAGTACTTC

J: TRBJ2-5
size: many
V: TRBV11-1
D: NA
CDR3: CASSLAWTDQETQYF
DNA: TGTGCCAGCAGCTTAGCGTGGACGGACCAAGAGACCCAGTACTTC

J: TRBJ1-6
size: many
V: TRBV30
D: NA
CDR3: CAWTFGASNSPLHF
DNA: TGTGCCTGGACATTCGGGGCCTCTAATTCACCCCTCCACTTT

J: TRBJ2-5
size: NA
V: TRBV5-1
D: NA
CDR3: CASSLEGGQETQYF
DNA: TGCGCCAGCAGCTTGGAAGGAGGGCAAGAGACCCAGTACTTC

J: TRBJ2-2
size: many
V: TRBV12-5
D: NA
CDR3: CASGLDDTGELFF
DNA: TGTGCTAGTGGTTTGGACGACACCGGGGAGCTGTTTTTT

J: TRBJ2-3
size: many
V: TRBV5-1
D: NA
CDR3: CASSPGPSGTADTQYF
DNA: TGCGCCAGCAGCCCGGGACCCTCGGGGACCGCAGATACGCAGTATTTT

J: TRBJ1-6
size: many
V: TRBV20-1
D: NA
CDR3: CSARDLPESSYNSPLHF
DNA: TGCAGTGCTAGAGATTTGCCAGAGAGCTCCTATAATTCACCCCTCCACTTT

J: TRBJ2-1
size: many
V: TRBV20-1
D: TRBD2
CDR3: CSARDAGGPYNEQFF
DNA: TGCAGTGCTAGAGATGCGGGGGGCCCCTACAATGAGCAGTTCTTC

J: TRBJ1-5
size: many
V: TRBV28
D: TRBD1
CDR3: CASTASGGTGINQPQHF
DNA: TGTGCCAGCACCGCTAGTGGGGGGACAGGGATCAATCAGCCCCAGCATTTT

J: TRBJ1-1
size: once
V: TRBV2
D: NA
CDR3: CASSASRVYTEALF
DNA: TGTGCCAGCAGTGCTTCCAGGGTGTACACTGAAGCTCTCTTT

J: TRBJ1-5
size: many
V: TRBV28
D: NA
CDR3: CASTVWVREAGNQPQHF
DNA: TGTGCCAGCACCGTATGGGTCAGGGAGGCGGGCAATCAGCCCCAGCATTTT

J: TRBJ1-4
size: many
V: TRBV28
D: NA
CDR3: CASLDTGNEKLFF
DNA: TGTGCCAGCCTAGACACTGGTAATGAAAAACTGTTTTTT

J: TRBJ2-1
size: many
V: TRBV6-5
D: TRBD2
CDR3: CASSYSWTSGGYSSYNEQFF
DNA: TGTGCCAGCAGTTACTCCTGGACTAGCGGGGGGTATAGCTCCTACAATGAGCAGTTCTTC

J: TRBJ2-1
size: many
V: TRBV7-2
D: NA
CDR3: CASSFVLYNEQFF
DNA: TGTGCCAGCAGCTTCGTACTCTACAATGAGCAGTTCTTC

J: TRBJ1-5
size: many
V: TRBV20-1
D: NA
CDR3: CSARERGDQPQHF
DNA: TGCAGTGCTAGGGAGCGGGGGGATCAGCCCCAGCATTTT